Following are 17 T cell receptor beta chains from one sample sequenced in a study of blood T cell repertoires in COVID-19. Profiling relied on immunoSEQ multiplex PCR, and the TCRdb table lists in-frame clones only, not all of them. The sample carries around 150,000 clones, 70% to 90% recorded once. The specimen sequenced was peripheral blood. These receptors were collected from a man between 35 and 55 years old with acute or convalescent COVID-19.

J is TRBJ1-2 and V is TRBV19; a weak D match, TRBD1 (5 bases). Germline V gene lookup returns CDR1 LNHDA and CDR2 SQIVND (reference sequence). V lost 1 base to trimming and J lost 4 bases, with 19 bases between them. This CDR3 contains 17 residues. CDR3 in amino acids: CASSIASPGVAGYGYTF. CDR3 in DNA: TGTGCCAGTAGTATAGCCTCGCCGGGGGTGGCTGGCTATGGCTACACCTTC.

The chain combines TRBV30 with TRBJ2-2, with TRBD2 identical over 8 bases. The germline CDR1 and CDR2 sequences are GTSNPN and SVGIG (reference sequence). V dropped 3 bases and J dropped 8; count of bases not matched to a gene: 2. This CDR3 contains 12 residues. The CDR3 here is CAWSSSGGELFF. For the CDR3, the DNA is TGTGCCTGGAGCTCTAGCGGGGGGGAGCTGTTTTTT.

V gene TRBV9 combines with J gene TRBJ1-1; weak D call: TRBD1 (5 bases). Germline V gene lookup returns CDR1 SGDLS and CDR2 YYNGEE. The CDR3 covers 14 residues. Trimming stripped 4 bases from V and 5 bases from J, with 15 bases between. CDR3 DNA: TGTGCCAGCAGCCCCAACTCAAAGGGGACTGAAGCTTTCTTT. Encoded protein: CASSPNSKGTEAFF.

The genes are TRBV18 and TRBJ1-1; no clear D gene. The ends were cut back, 0 bases at V and 10 bases at J, with 12 bases in the middle. The CDR3 covers 13 residues. From germline, CDR1 is KGHSH and CDR2 LQKENI. The CDR3 DNA sequence: TGTGCCAGCTCACCACCCCTCAGGCTGGGAGCTTTCTTT. The encoded protein is CASSPPLRLGAFF.

The CDR3 loop reads CASSLGGGNSNQPQHF. The CDR3 nucleotides are TGTGCCAGCAGCTTGGGAGGCGGCAATAGCAATCAGCCCCAGCATTTT. The V gene is TRBV5-4, the J gene TRBJ1-5, with unresolved D. From germline, CDR1 is SGHNT and CDR2 YYREEE (reference sequence). The V end was cut by 0 bases, the J end by 0 bases, with 10 bases between. The CDR3 length is 16 residues.

This clone was seen once. The rearrangement links TRBV13 to TRBJ1-1; TRBD1 matches 9 bases. Germline loops: CDR1 PRHDT, CDR2 FYEKMQ (reference sequence). Germline trimming cut 4 bases from V and 5 bases from J; bases unmatched to any gene: 2. The CDR3 has 13 amino acids. CDR3 residues: CASSSQGATEAFF. The CDR3 coding sequence is TGTGCCAGCAGCTCACAGGGGGCGACTGAAGCTTTCTTT.

The chain links TRBV28 to TRBJ1-4; D is possibly TRBD1 (5 bases). The CDR3 is 15 residues long. In germline, CDR1 is MDHEN, CDR2 SYDVKM. Trimming removed 5 bases from V and 8 bases from J, with 18 bases in between. CDR3 nucleotide sequence: TGTGCCAGCAGTATCGGCGGGGGTTCATACGAAAAACTGTTTTTT. This translates into CASSIGGGSYEKLFF. The full variable domain, rest sourced from reference TRBV28 and TRBJ1-4, is DVKVTQSSRYLVKRTGEKVFLECVQDMDHENMFWYRQDPGLGLRLIYFSYDVKMKEKGDIPEGYSVSREKKERFSLILESASTNQTSMYLCASSIGGGSYEKLFFGSGTQLSVL.

This sequence joins TRBV30 and TRBJ1-2, with D unclear. Trimming took 3 bases from V and 6 from J, leaving 11 bases between them. This CDR3 is built from 12 residues. Germline V gene sequence: CDR1 GTSNPN, CDR2 SVGIG (reference sequence). CDR3 nucleotide sequence: TGTGCCTGGAGCGCTCAGGCCCATGGCTACACCTTC. It is translated as CAWSAQAHGYTF. Full variable domain (outside the CDR3, taken from reference TRBV30 and TRBJ1-2): SQTIHQWPATLVQPVGSPLSLECTVEGTSNPNLYWYRQAAGRGLQLLFYSVGIGQISSEVPQNLSASRPQDRQFILSSKKLLLSDSGFYLCAWSAQAHGYTFGSGTRLTVV.

The chain recombines TRBV10-3 with TRBJ2-1; possibly TRBD2 for D (5 bases). The germline gives CDR1 ENHRY, CDR2 SYGVKD. With 0 bases removed from V and 5 bases from J, the gap between germline ends came to 5 bases. The CDR3 has 13 residues. The CDR3, as DNA: TGTGCCATCAGTGAGTCGGAGGACAATGAGCAGTTCTTC. This codes for CAISESEDNEQFF.

This chain joins TRBV5-1 and TRBJ1-5; 8 bases are a match to TRBD1. With V trimmed by 2 bases and J by 7 bases, 5 bases remained unmatched. Per the germline V gene, CDR1 is SGHRS and CDR2 is YFSETQ. The CDR3 has 14 amino acids. This CDR3 is CASSFTGGGQPQHF. DNA of the CDR3: TGCGCCAGCAGCTTCACAGGGGGAGGGCAGCCCCAGCATTTT.

The chain joins TRBV7-2 to TRBJ1-1; possible D gene TRBD1, 6 bases. CDR3 length equals 16 residues. Per germline, CDR1 SGHTA and CDR2 FQGNSA. V shed 5 bases and J shed 0 bases, with 16 bases lying between them. The CDR3 DNA reads as TGTGCCAGCAGCCCGGGGAGGGGGGCCCTGAACACTGAAGCTTTCTTT. This encodes CASSPGRGALNTEAFF.

The chain joins TRBV5-4 to TRBJ2-1; TRBD1 aligns across 9 bases. The CDR3 spans 16 residues. Germline-derived CDR1 and CDR2 are SGHNT and YYREEE (reference sequence). Losses at the gene ends were 4 bases for V and 2 bases for J; bases not matched to a gene: 7. CDR3 nucleotides: TGTGCCAGCAGCATTACGACAGGGGGAGCCTACAATGAGCAGTTCTTC. It encodes CASSITTGGAYNEQFF.

This clone came up a few times. The rearrangement links TRBV5-6 to TRBJ1-2; D gene unclear. The germline V gene has CDR1 SGHDT and CDR2 YYEEEE. The V end lost 4 bases, the J end lost 8 bases, and 15 bases lay between the germline ends. The CDR3 has 13 amino acids. CDR3 protein: CASSTPFSGGYTF. CDR3 nucleotides: TGTGCCAGCAGCACACCTTTTAGCGGGGGCTACACCTTC.

The chain employs TRBV12-3 or TRBV12-4 and TRBJ2-5, with D unresolved. The CDR3 totals 13 residues. The ends were cut back, 6 bases at V and 5 bases at J, with 13 bases in the middle. CDR3 loop: CASSLAWRETQYF. In DNA, the CDR3 is TGTGCCAGCAGCTTGGCCTGGCGGGAGACCCAGTACTTC.

J is TRBJ1-6 and V is TRBV4-2, with D perhaps TRBD1 (5 bases). Trimming removed 0 bases from V and 6 bases from J, with 21 bases in between. Germline V CDR1 and CDR2: LGHNA, YNFKEQ. The CDR3 runs to 19 residues. The CDR3 sequence is CASSQDWSGGEVLNSPLHF. CDR3 coding DNA: TGTGCCAGCAGCCAAGATTGGAGCGGGGGAGAGGTCCTTAATTCACCCCTCCACTTT.

J is TRBJ1-2 and V is TRBV7-2; 8 nucleotides match TRBD1. CDR1 and CDR2 from the germline V gene are SGHTA and FQGNSA. With V trimmed by 2 bases and J by 2 bases, 7 bases remained unmatched. The CDR3 contains 16 residues. The CDR3 sequence: CASSLMWQGANYGYTF. CDR3 DNA sequence: TGTGCCAGCAGCTTAATGTGGCAGGGGGCAAACTATGGCTACACCTTC.

The rearrangement links TRBV18 to TRBJ2-3, with D tentatively TRBD1 (6 bases). Germline CDR1 KGHSH, CDR2 LQKENI. There are 13 residues in the CDR3. The V gene lost 3 bases and the J gene lost 9 bases, with 13 bases spanning the gap. CDR3 amino acids: CASSPTGTETQYF. DNA for the CDR3: TGTGCCAGCTCACCGACAGGCACGGAAACGCAGTATTTT.